The 15 T cell receptor beta chains below were found in one sample sequenced in a study of shared clonotypes between healthy human individuals. Using immunoSEQ multiplex PCR, the repertoire was profiled, and TCRdb retains in-frame clones only, with some absent. The data hold over a million clones, with approximately 80% observed a single time. Sample: memory CD4+ T cells from PBMCs. Subset meaning: CD45RA-negative fraction. These receptors were collected from a man in his late teens or twenties in good health. Some clones in this sample may be carry-over from other donors' samples.

The chain carries TRBV28 and TRBJ1-5, with D unclear. Trimming removed 1 base at V and 5 bases at J, with 9 bases between. CDR3 length equals 14 residues. Germline CDR1 MDHEN, CDR2 SYDVKM. The CDR3 loop reads CASSLLTGYQPQHF. The CDR3 nucleotides read TGTGCCAGCAGTTTATTAACCGGGTATCAGCCCCAGCATTTT.

A word on this clone: This specimen includes other DNA sequences encoding the same CDR3. J is TRBJ2-5 and V is TRBV2; D call uncertain. The ends were cut back, 5 bases at V and 2 bases at J, with 6 bases in the middle. The CDR3 runs to 12 residues. Germline V lookup: CDR1 SNHLY, CDR2 FYNNEI. This CDR3 is CASSRQQETQYF. The CDR3 nucleotides are TGTGCCAGCAGTCGACAACAAGAGACCCAGTACTTC.

The chain combines TRBV5-1 with TRBJ2-2; 7 bases are shared with TRBD1. The trim removed 4 bases at V and 3 bases at J, leaving 6 bases unmatched. The germline V gene encodes CDR1 SGHRS and CDR2 YFSETQ. The CDR3 consists of 15 residues. The CDR3 sequence: CASSPGQSYTGELFF. CDR3 in DNA: TGCGCCAGCAGCCCGGGACAGTCCTACACCGGGGAGCTGTTTTTT.

This clone showed up many times. The chain combines TRBV6-6 with TRBJ1-2, with 7 bases identical to TRBD1. The CDR3 is 13 amino acids. Per the germline V gene, CDR1 is MNHNY and CDR2 is SVGAGI (reference sequence). Unmatched junction bases numbered 9, after V lost 10 bases and J lost 4 bases. This chain's CDR3 is CAISPGTAYGYTF. DNA of the CDR3: TGTGCCATCTCACCCGGGACAGCCTATGGCTACACCTTC.

V usage is TRBV5-1 and J usage is TRBJ2-5; D possibly uses TRBD1 or TRBD2 (5 bases each). The ends were cut back, 5 bases at V and 4 bases at J, with 18 bases in the middle. Germline-derived CDR1 and CDR2 are SGHRS and YFSETQ. This CDR3 is built from 15 residues. CDR3 protein: CASRWLGVFGETQYF. As DNA, the CDR3 is TGCGCCAGCAGGTGGCTGGGGGTTTTTGGAGAGACCCAGTACTTC.

The CDR3 protein is CASGPAGYSTDTQYF. CDR3 in DNA: TGCGCCAGCGGCCCGGCAGGGTATAGCACAGATACGCAGTATTTT. J is TRBJ2-3 and V is TRBV5-1; possibly TRBD1 for D (5 bases). In germline, CDR1 is SGHRS, CDR2 YFSETQ. The CDR3 is 15 residues long. Trimming took 7 bases from V and 0 from J, leaving 15 bases between them.

This sequence joins TRBV5-4 and TRBJ2-7; 8 nucleotides align to TRBD1. The ends lost 5 bases at V and 4 bases at J; junction bases unmatched: 8. The CDR3 has 14 amino acids. The germline CDR1 and CDR2 sequences are SGHNT and YYREEE (reference sequence). In DNA form, the CDR3 reads TGTGCCAGCAGTCCCGGGACAGGACTGTACGAGCAGTACTTC. Translated, it gives CASSPGTGLYEQYF.

The V gene is TRBV7-2, the J gene TRBJ1-1; possible D gene TRBD1, 5 bases. The CDR3 spans 12 residues. V lost 4 bases to trimming and J lost 7 bases, with 10 bases between them. Germline V gene data show CDR1 as SGHTA and CDR2 as FQGNSA. CDR3 residues: CASSSTGYEAFF. The CDR3 nucleotides are TGTGCCAGCAGCTCTACAGGATATGAAGCTTTCTTT.

The chain uses TRBV6-5 and TRBJ2-4; D remains unclear. The CDR3 is made up of 15 amino acids. The germline gives CDR1 MNHEY, CDR2 SVGAGI. V was trimmed by 4 bases and J by 0 bases, leaving 10 bases between them. The CDR3 DNA sequence: TGTGCCAGCAGTTTAACAGCCTTAGCCAAAAACATTCAGTACTTC. Its protein product is CASSLTALAKNIQYF.

This chain connects TRBV6-6 to TRBJ1-6; weak D call: TRBD1 (5 bases). Germline loops: CDR1 MNHNY, CDR2 SVGAGI (reference sequence). The V and J ends lost 5 bases and 3 bases respectively, with 14 bases between them. The CDR3 runs to 16 residues. The CDR3 DNA reads as TGTGCCAGCAGTCTCCTCAGGGCCGTCTATAATTCACCCCTCCACTTT. It encodes CASSLLRAVYNSPLHF.

V gene TRBV20-1 combines with J gene TRBJ2-3; D is uncertain. Trimming pared 2 bases from V and 6 bases from J, leaving 6 bases between. CDR1 and CDR2 (germline): DFQATT, SNEGSKA (reference sequence). CDR3 length: 11 residues. The CDR3, as DNA: TGCAGTGCTAGACCGGCGGATACGCAGTATTTT. Encoded protein: CSARPADTQYF.

In the case of this clone: The sample has other DNA sequences that encode this CDR3 too. The V call is TRBV18, the J call TRBJ1-4, with a possible D match to TRBD1 (6 bases). Germline V lookup: CDR1 KGHSH, CDR2 LQKENI. Trimming removed 3 bases at V and 1 base at J, with 12 bases between. The CDR3 runs to 16 residues. CDR3 amino acids: CASSPTLTGTNEKLFF. CDR3 sequence (DNA): TGTGCCAGCTCACCGACCCTGACAGGAACTAATGAAAAACTGTTTTTT. Supplemented by reference TRBV18 and TRBJ1-4, the full variable domain reads NAGVMQNPRHLVRRRGQEARLRCSPMKGHSHVYWYRQLPEEGLKFMVYLQKENIIDESGMPKERFSAEFPKEGPSILRIQQVVRGDSAAYFCASSPTLTGTNEKLFFGSGTQLSVL.

The chain links TRBV11-3 to TRBJ2-1; D gene unclear. Per germline, CDR1 SGHNT and CDR2 YENEEA. Trimming removed 1 base at V and 4 bases at J, with 5 bases between. The CDR3 sequence is 13 residues long. The CDR3 coding sequence is TGTGCCAGCAGCTTAGGACCGTACAATGAGCAGTTCTTC. As protein: CASSLGPYNEQFF.

This clone occurred once. This chain joins TRBV4-1 and TRBJ1-3; D is undetermined. The CDR3 length is 14 residues. Germline CDR1 MGHRA, CDR2 YSYEKL. V was trimmed by 1 base and J by 4 bases, leaving 8 bases between them. CDR3 in amino acids: CASSQATAGNTIYF. In DNA, the CDR3 is TGCGCCAGCAGCCAAGCCACCGCCGGAAACACCATATATTTT.

V usage is TRBV18 and J usage is TRBJ1-1, with D uncertain. CDR1 KGHSH and CDR2 LQKENI come from the germline V gene. This CDR3 is 12 amino acids long. V dropped 8 bases and J dropped 2 bases, with 9 bases sitting between them. Written as DNA, the CDR3 is TGTGCCAGCCGTGACGGAAACACTGAAGCTTTCTTT. Translated: CASRDGNTEAFF.